Sequencing of this T cell receptor (beta chain) was carried out in a study of CD8+CD57+ T cells in acquired aplastic anemia. As for the study in general: Sorted CD4+ and CD8+ cells gave a mean 3.2 ug DNA, range roughly 0.19 to 27.4 ug.

This CDR3 has 15 residues. The germline V gene has CDR1 MGHRA and CDR2 YSYEKL. Trimming removed 2 bases at V and 4 bases at J, with 11 bases between. Patients picked for sequencing had shown CD8+CD57+ cell expansion detected by flow cytometry. Profiles of TCR beta VDJ and CDR3 were generated from a genomic DNA template. MiXCR, applied by TCRdb to the reads, yields one record per CDR3 protein. The table lists approximately 220,000 distinct CDR3 sequences, more than 40% of them singletons. This clonotype was detected many times. The source is a human donor with aplastic anemia. The chain couples TRBV4-1 to TRBJ1-4; weak D call: TRBD1 (6 bases). Sample: sorted CD4+, CD8+, or CD8+CD57+ T cells (not recorded which) from PBMCs. The chain's CDR3 is CASSQQDSINEKLFF. The DNA of the CDR3 is TGCGCCAGCAGCCAACAGGACAGTATTAATGAAAAACTGTTTTTT.